These 32 T cell receptor beta chains were sequenced from one sample in a study of T cell responses to AZD1222 COVID-19 vaccine. Generated by immunoSEQ multiplex PCR, the TCRdb table keeps only in-frame clones and is missing some. The repertoire holds 95,000 to 100,000 clones, with 87% as singletons. This specimen was peripheral blood, taken on day 0 of AZD1222 vaccination. These receptor sequences come from an adult in good health.

CDR3 DNA sequence: TGTGCCAGCAGTCGTGAAGGACTAGCGGGAGGAGCGCAGTTCTTC. Amino acids: CASSREGLAGGAQFF. The chain couples TRBV6-4 to TRBJ2-1; the match to TRBD2 covers 14 bases. V was pared by 5 bases and J by 12 bases, with 9 bases of the junction left unmatched. CDR3 length: 15 amino acids. The germline gives CDR1 MRHNA, CDR2 SNTAGT.

This chain joins TRBV2 and TRBJ2-1; D uncertain. Germline assignment: CDR1 SNHLY and CDR2 FYNNEI. The CDR3 consists of 12 residues. V lost 2 bases and J lost 4, with 3 bases in between. This chain's CDR3 is CASSELYNEQFF. The CDR3 nucleotides read TGTGCCAGCAGTGAATTATACAATGAGCAGTTCTTC.

The chain recombines TRBV3-1 (or the pseudogene TRBV3-2) with TRBJ2-2; TRBD1 matches at 9 bases. Losses at the gene ends were 3 bases for V and 5 bases for J; bases not matched to a gene: 4. CDR1 is LGHDT, CDR2 YNNKEL, per germline (reference sequence). The CDR3 loop spans 15 amino acids. The CDR3 DNA follows: TGTGCCAGCAGCCAGGCCGGGACAGGGACCGGGGAGCTGTTTTTT. It translates to CASSQAGTGTGELFF.

The chain uses TRBV6-1 and TRBJ1-1; 8 positions match TRBD1. Germline lookup yields CDR1 MNHNS and CDR2 SASEGT. The V segment lost 0 bases and the J segment 10 bases; nucleotides outside the gene matches: 4. The CDR3 length is 13 residues. DNA for the CDR3: TGTGCCAGCAGTGAAGCGGAACAGGGGGGAGCTTTCTTT. Protein sequence: CASSEAEQGGAFF.

The rearrangement joins TRBV5-1 to TRBJ2-3, with a possible D match to TRBD2 (5 bases). This CDR3 spans 14 amino acids. The germline V gene encodes CDR1 SGHRS and CDR2 YFSETQ. V was clipped by 4 bases and J by 1 base, with 10 bases between them. CDR3: CASSTLAGTDTQYF. DNA of the CDR3: TGCGCCAGCAGCACCCTAGCTGGCACAGATACGCAGTATTTT. Full variable domain (missing parts from reference TRBV5-1 and TRBJ2-3): KAGVTQTPRYLIKTRGQQVTLSCSPISGHRSVSWYQQTPGQGLQFLFEYFSETQRNKGNFPGRFSGRQFSNSRSEMNVSTLELGDSALYLCASSTLAGTDTQYFGPGTRLTVL.

Remarks on this clone: The junction departs from the called germline gene at one end, perhaps through a read error. V and J are TRBV7-9 and TRBJ1-2; D gene ambiguous. Germline-derived CDR1 and CDR2 are SEHNR and FQNEAQ (reference sequence). The CDR3 is made up of 11 amino acids. The CDR3 DNA follows: TGTGCCAGCAGCTTAGCCACGAGGATAGTCTTC. It specifies CASSLATRIVF. The full variable domain, with the rest looked up from reference TRBV7-9 and TRBJ1-2, is DTGVSQNPRHKITKRGQNVTFRCDPISEHNRLYWYRQTLGQGPEFLTYFQNEAQLEKSRLLSDRFSAERPKGSFSTLEIQRTEQGDSAMYLCASSLATRIVFGSGTRLTVV.

The chain recombines TRBV2 with TRBJ2-2, with 10 positions matching TRBD1. With V trimmed by 3 bases and J by 8 bases, 9 bases remained unmatched. Germline V CDR1 and CDR2: SNHLY, FYNNEI. The CDR3 runs to 16 residues. CDR3 residues: CASSDRDRGFQGELFF. The CDR3 region has the DNA TGTGCCAGCAGTGATCGGGACAGGGGCTTCCAAGGGGAGCTGTTTTTT.

The gene calls are TRBV5-8 and TRBJ2-3; 13 bases are shared with TRBD2. The J segment lost 3 bases and the V segment lost 0 bases, leaving 1 base of the junction unmatched. The CDR3 runs to 16 residues. CDR1 and CDR2 from the germline V gene are SGHTS and YDEGEE. The CDR3 spells CASSLGLAGGTDTQYF. CDR3 in DNA: TGTGCCAGCAGCTTGGGACTAGCGGGAGGAACAGATACGCAGTATTTT.

The chain links TRBV5-4 to TRBJ1-2, with a tentative D call TRBD1 (5 bases). Germline CDR1 reads SGHNT; CDR2 reads YYREEE (reference sequence). Trimming removed 2 bases at V and 3 bases at J, with 14 bases between. The CDR3 runs 15 residues. CDR3 loop: CASSLTGPDDYGYTF. The CDR3 DNA follows: TGTGCCAGCAGCTTAACAGGTCCCGATGACTATGGCTACACCTTC.

The chain employs TRBV10-2 and TRBJ1-2; maybe TRBD1 (6 bases). V gave up 4 bases and J gave up 4 bases, with 13 bases separating them. Germline V lookup: CDR1 WSHSY, CDR2 SAAADI. The CDR3 is 14 residues long. DNA of the CDR3: TGCGCCAGCAGTGGGGGGGCGGTAAGCTATGGCTACACCTTC. It specifies CASSGGAVSYGYTF.

The chain uses TRBV25-1 and TRBJ1-2, with D unresolved. The length of the CDR3 is 12 residues. In germline, CDR1 is MGHDK, CDR2 SYGVNS. V was clipped by 4 bases and J by 3 bases, with 6 bases between them. This chain's CDR3 is CASSAGDYGYTF. DNA for the CDR3: TGTGCCAGCAGTGCCGGGGACTATGGCTACACCTTC.

The rearrangement links TRBV7-9 to TRBJ2-1, with D possibly called TRBD1 or TRBD2 (6 bases each). This CDR3 contains 13 residues. The germline V gene has CDR1 SEHNR and CDR2 FQNEAQ (reference sequence). The ends were cut back, 1 base at V and 8 bases at J, with 9 bases in the middle. CDR3 region: CASSLVGGYEQFF. CDR3 DNA: TGTGCCAGCAGCTTAGTCGGGGGCTATGAGCAGTTCTTC.

The chain recombines TRBV6-2 or TRBV6-3 with TRBJ2-5; maybe TRBD2 (6 bases). The germline gives CDR1 MNHEY, CDR2 SVGEGT. Trimming removed 5 bases from V and 10 bases from J, with 23 bases in between. The CDR3 sequence is 15 residues long. CDR3 amino acids: CASSIRRDSPRGQYF. CDR3 DNA sequence: TGTGCCAGCAGTATACGCCGGGACTCCCCCCGGGGCCAGTACTTC.

This clone has only one observation. This chain connects TRBV14 to TRBJ2-3, with 11 bases lining up with TRBD2. V lost 6 bases and J lost 6; bases outside the gene matches: 14. CDR1 is SGHDN, CDR2 FVKESK, per germline. This CDR3 is built from 17 residues. The CDR3 is CASSPRLTTSGGDTQYF. The CDR3 nucleotides read TGTGCCAGCAGTCCACGACTAACCACTAGCGGGGGTGATACGCAGTATTTT.

The chain employs TRBV3-1 (or the pseudogene TRBV3-2) and TRBJ1-2; 7 bases fit TRBD1. The CDR3 is 12 amino acids. V shed 4 bases and J 8 bases; nucleotides not matched to a gene: 4. CDR1 is LGHDT and CDR2 is YNNKEL in the germline V gene (reference sequence). CDR3 loop: CASSPTGEGYTF. DNA of the CDR3: TGTGCCAGCAGCCCTACAGGGGAGGGCTACACCTTC.

The chain combines TRBV5-1 with TRBJ2-1; possible D gene TRBD1, 6 bases. The CDR3 contains 14 residues. V dropped 0 bases and J dropped 7 bases, with 11 bases sitting between them. Germline-derived CDR1 and CDR2 are SGHRS and YFSETQ. The DNA of the CDR3 is TGCGCCAGCAGCTTGGTAGAGGACAGTAATGAGCAGTTCTTC. Amino acids: CASSLVEDSNEQFF.

This clone occurred a few times. The CDR3 region has the DNA TGTGCCAGCAGCTTAGGACAGAACACCGGGGAGCTGTTTTTT. This gives the protein CASSLGQNTGELFF. The chain joins TRBV5-4 to TRBJ2-2, with a tentative D call TRBD1 (5 bases). With 2 bases removed from V and 1 base from J, the gap between germline ends came to 6 bases. There are 14 residues in the CDR3. Germline CDR1 reads SGHNT; CDR2 reads YYREEE (reference sequence).

V gene TRBV6-4 combines with J gene TRBJ2-3; the D gene is possibly TRBD2 (5 bases). CDR1 MRHNA and CDR2 SNTAGT come from the germline V gene. This CDR3 has 14 residues. Trimming cost V 4 bases and J 1 base, with 9 bases left between them. The CDR3 loop is CASSGEGGTDTQYF. CDR3 nucleotides: TGTGCCAGCAGTGGAGAGGGTGGCACAGATACGCAGTATTTT.

The genes are TRBV9 and TRBJ1-1; 10 nucleotides match TRBD1. The CDR3 consists of 16 residues. The trim removed 0 bases at V and 1 base at J, leaving 3 bases unmatched. Germline CDR1 reads SGDLS; CDR2 reads YYNGEE. This chain's CDR3 is CASSVAGQGTNTEAFF. The DNA of the CDR3 is TGTGCCAGCAGCGTAGCGGGACAGGGGACGAACACTGAAGCTTTCTTT.

This clone was seen only a few times. The rearrangement uses TRBV27 and TRBJ2-7; 12 positions match TRBD1. CDR3 length: 15 amino acids. Losses at the gene ends were 3 bases for V and 6 bases for J; bases not matched to a gene: 6. CDR1 and CDR2 (germline): MNHEY, SMNVEV (reference sequence). The DNA for the CDR3 is TGTGCCAGCAGTTTTACCGGGACAGGGGGCCGCGAGCAGTACTTC. Amino acid sequence: CASSFTGTGGREQYF.

The table lists this clone with a count of one. The genes are TRBV5-1 and TRBJ1-1; TRBD1 might be the D (5 bases). V was trimmed by 4 bases and J by 7 bases, leaving 14 bases between them. Germline values: CDR1 SGHRS, CDR2 YFSETQ. The CDR3 is 13 amino acids. CDR3 sequence (DNA): TGCGCCAGCAGCACCACGACAGTGTATGAAGCTTTCTTT. Its translation is CASSTTTVYEAFF.

This clone was recorded only once. The genes are TRBV7-2 and TRBJ1-1; D remains ambiguous. Germline CDR1 and CDR2: SGHTA and FQGNSA. The CDR3 loop spans 13 amino acids. V was cut by 5 bases and J by 10 bases, with 17 bases left in between. In nucleotides, the CDR3 is TGTGCCAGCAGCCCCGGACCAGGATGGGTAGCTTTCTTT. Protein sequence: CASSPGPGWVAFF.

The chain carries TRBV11-3 and TRBJ2-1; 8 bases match TRBD2. CDR1 is SGHNT and CDR2 is YENEEA in the germline V gene. The V segment lost 5 bases and the J segment 0 bases; nucleotides outside the gene matches: 3. The CDR3 consists of 15 residues. The CDR3 sequence: CASSASGPSYNEQFF. DNA of the CDR3: TGTGCCAGCAGCGCTAGCGGGCCCTCCTACAATGAGCAGTTCTTC.

The rearrangement uses TRBV7-9 and TRBJ1-5; possibly TRBD1 for D (5 bases). This CDR3 comprises 17 residues. The germline CDR1 and CDR2 sequences are SEHNR and FQNEAQ (reference sequence). The ends were cut back, 1 base at V and 7 bases at J, with 20 bases in the middle. The CDR3 here is CASSLDVGQAGGQPQHF. The CDR3 region has the DNA TGTGCCAGCAGCTTAGATGTGGGGCAGGCCGGAGGGCAGCCCCAGCATTTT. Full variable domain (rest looked up from reference TRBV7-9 and TRBJ1-5): DTGVSQNPRHKITKRGQNVTFRCDPISEHNRLYWYRQTLGQGPEFLTYFQNEAQLEKSRLLSDRFSAERPKGSFSTLEIQRTEQGDSAMYLCASSLDVGQAGGQPQHFGDGTRLSIL.

The rearrangement joins TRBV19 to TRBJ2-3, with D maybe TRBD2 (6 bases). CDR3 length: 13 residues. Germline V lookup: CDR1 LNHDA, CDR2 SQIVND (reference sequence). Trimming took 6 bases from V and 0 from J, leaving 7 bases between them. CDR3 sequence (DNA): TGTGCCAGTAGCGGGGGAAGCACAGATACGCAGTATTTT. Its protein is CASSGGSTDTQYF.

This clone was found a few times. The V and J genes are TRBV5-5 and TRBJ1-2; no reliable D call. The CDR3 has 12 residues. The germline V gene has CDR1 SGHKS and CDR2 YYEKEE (reference sequence). Deletions cut 0 bases from V and 8 bases from J, with 8 bases between. Here the CDR3 reads CASSLADRGYTF. The CDR3, as DNA: TGTGCCAGCAGCTTGGCCGATAGGGGCTACACCTTC. Combining the CDR3 with reference TRBV5-5 and TRBJ1-2 gives the whole variable domain DAGVTQSPTHLIKTRGQQVTLRCSPISGHKSVSWYQQVLGQGPQFIFQYYEKEERGRGNFPDRFSARQFPNYSSELNVNALLLGDSALYLCASSLADRGYTFGSGTRLTVV.

The gene calls are TRBV30 and TRBJ2-7; 9 nucleotides line up with TRBD1. V dropped 0 bases and J dropped 7; count of bases not matched to a gene: 16. CDR1 and CDR2 from the germline V gene are GTSNPN and SVGIG (reference sequence). This CDR3 spans 17 amino acids. The chain's CDR3 is CAWSVPGQGITSSEQYF. CDR3 sequence (DNA): TGTGCCTGGAGTGTGCCGGGACAGGGCATTACCTCTTCTGAGCAGTACTTC.

This clone was recorded only once. V and J are TRBV7-8 and TRBJ1-2, with D possibly TRBD1 on 6 matching bases. Germline V lookup: CDR1 SGHVS, CDR2 FQNEAQ. The length of the CDR3 is 17 residues. V was clipped by 2 bases and J by 4 bases, with 20 bases between them. The CDR3 sequence is CASSLRAGAGDGYGYTF. CDR3 bases: TGTGCCAGCAGCTTAAGAGCGGGGGCAGGGGATGGCTATGGCTACACCTTC.

V is TRBV5-1 and J is TRBJ2-5; 7 bases line up with TRBD2. Per germline, CDR1 SGHRS and CDR2 YFSETQ. The CDR3 runs 14 residues. J gave up 3 bases and V 4 bases, and 6 bases lay outside the gene matches. The CDR3 region has the DNA TGCGCCAGCAGCAGCGGGACGGTAAAAGAGACCCAGTACTTC. Its translation: CASSSGTVKETQYF.

The gene calls are TRBV19 and TRBJ2-1; possibly TRBD2 for D (7 bases). V lost 5 bases, J lost 10 bases, and 12 bases lay in between. The germline gives CDR1 LNHDA, CDR2 SQIVND (reference sequence). This CDR3 comprises 12 residues. CDR3 amino acids: CASSAGALEQFF. CDR3 sequence (DNA): TGTGCCAGTAGTGCGGGGGCGTTAGAGCAGTTCTTC.

CDR3 nucleotide sequence: TGTGCCAGCAGTTTATCGGGGGGGCCCCTCCAAGAGACCCAGTACTTC. The encoded protein is CASSLSGGPLQETQYF. The rearrangement joins TRBV27 to TRBJ2-5, with TRBD2 as a possible D gene (7 bases). The germline V gene has CDR1 MNHEY and CDR2 SMNVEV (reference sequence). The CDR3 contains 16 residues. V was pared by 0 bases and J by 1 base, with 12 bases between.

The V gene is TRBV7-9, the J gene TRBJ1-1; D gene unclear. From germline, CDR1 is SEHNR and CDR2 FQNEAQ (reference sequence). This CDR3 has 11 residues. The V gene lost 2 bases and the J gene lost 3 bases, with 1 base spanning the gap. The CDR3 DNA reads as TGTGCCAGCAGCTTATACACTGAAGCTTTCTTT. Protein: CASSLYTEAFF.